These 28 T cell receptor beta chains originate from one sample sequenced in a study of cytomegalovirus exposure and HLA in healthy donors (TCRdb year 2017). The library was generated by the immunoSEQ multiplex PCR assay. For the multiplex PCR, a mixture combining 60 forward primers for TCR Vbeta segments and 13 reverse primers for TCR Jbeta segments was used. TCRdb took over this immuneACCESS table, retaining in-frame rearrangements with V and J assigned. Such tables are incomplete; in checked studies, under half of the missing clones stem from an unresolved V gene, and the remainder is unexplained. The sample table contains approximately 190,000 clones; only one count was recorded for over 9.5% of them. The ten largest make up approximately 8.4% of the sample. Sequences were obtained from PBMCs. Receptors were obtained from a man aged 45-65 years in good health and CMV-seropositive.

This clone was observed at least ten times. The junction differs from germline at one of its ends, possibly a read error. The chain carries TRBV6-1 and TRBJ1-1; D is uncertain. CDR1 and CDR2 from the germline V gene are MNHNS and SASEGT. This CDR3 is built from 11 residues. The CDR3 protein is CASSDVGSLGF. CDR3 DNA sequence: TGTGCCAGCAGTGACGTTGGGAGTTTGGGCTTT.

DNA for the CDR3: TGCGCCAGCAGCTTGGACGGAGTCTCCTACAATGAGCAGTTCTTC. As protein: CASSLDGVSYNEQFF. The V gene is TRBV5-1, the J gene TRBJ2-1; D call uncertain. The CDR3 has 15 amino acids. Germline lookup yields CDR1 SGHRS and CDR2 YFSETQ. V lost 0 bases and J lost 0, with 7 bases in between.

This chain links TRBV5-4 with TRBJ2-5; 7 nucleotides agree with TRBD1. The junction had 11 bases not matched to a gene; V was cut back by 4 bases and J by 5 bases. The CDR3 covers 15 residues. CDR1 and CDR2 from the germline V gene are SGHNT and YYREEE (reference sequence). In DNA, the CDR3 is TGTGCCAGCAGCGTGACGGGCAGGGGGTTGGAGACCCAGTACTTC. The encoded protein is CASSVTGRGLETQYF.

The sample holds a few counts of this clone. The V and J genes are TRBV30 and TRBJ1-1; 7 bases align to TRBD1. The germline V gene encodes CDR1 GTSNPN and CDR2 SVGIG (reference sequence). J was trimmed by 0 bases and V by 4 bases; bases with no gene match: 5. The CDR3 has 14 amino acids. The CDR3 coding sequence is TGTGCCTGGAATCCGGGACAGTTGAACACTGAAGCTTTCTTT. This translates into CAWNPGQLNTEAFF. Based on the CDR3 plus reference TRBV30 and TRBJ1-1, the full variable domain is SQTIHQWPATLVQPVGSPLSLECTVEGTSNPNLYWYRQAAGRGLQLLFYSVGIGQISSEVPQNLSASRPQDRQFILSSKKLLLSDSGFYLCAWNPGQLNTEAFFGQGTRLTVV.

The CDR3 sequence is CASSSGHSYGYTF. The CDR3 bases are TGTGCCAGCAGCTCGGGACACAGCTATGGCTACACCTTC. V gene TRBV11-2 combines with J gene TRBJ1-2; a weak D match, TRBD1 (6 bases). Germline V gene lookup returns CDR1 SGHAT and CDR2 FQNNGV. V shed 4 bases and J shed 4 bases, with 10 bases lying between them. This CDR3 spans 13 amino acids. Looking up the rest from reference TRBV11-2 and TRBJ1-2 gives the full variable domain: EAGVAQSPRYKIIEKRQSVAFWCNPISGHATLYWYQQILGQGPKLLIQFQNNGVVDDSQLPKDRFSAERLKGVDSTLKIQPAKLEDSAVYLCASSSGHSYGYTFGSGTRLTVV.

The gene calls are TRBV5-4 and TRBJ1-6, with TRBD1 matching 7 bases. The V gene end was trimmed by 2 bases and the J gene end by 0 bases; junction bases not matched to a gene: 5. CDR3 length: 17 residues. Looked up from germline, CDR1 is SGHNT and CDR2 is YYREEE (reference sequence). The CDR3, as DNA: TGTGCCAGCAGCTTCGGACAGGCTAACTCCTATAATTCACCCCTCCACTTT. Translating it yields CASSFGQANSYNSPLHF.

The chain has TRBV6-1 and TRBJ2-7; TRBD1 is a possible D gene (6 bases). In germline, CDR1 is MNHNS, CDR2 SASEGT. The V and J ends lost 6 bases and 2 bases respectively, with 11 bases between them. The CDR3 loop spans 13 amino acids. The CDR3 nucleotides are TGTGCCAGCAGGGGACAAGTGGCCTACGAGCAGTACGTC. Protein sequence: CASRGQVAYEQYV.

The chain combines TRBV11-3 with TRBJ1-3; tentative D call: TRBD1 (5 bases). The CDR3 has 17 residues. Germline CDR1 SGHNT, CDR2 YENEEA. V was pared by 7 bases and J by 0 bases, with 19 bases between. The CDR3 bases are TGTGCCAGCACCACCTGGGGCAGGCCCAGCTCTGGAAACACCATATATTTT. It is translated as CASTTWGRPSSGNTIYF.

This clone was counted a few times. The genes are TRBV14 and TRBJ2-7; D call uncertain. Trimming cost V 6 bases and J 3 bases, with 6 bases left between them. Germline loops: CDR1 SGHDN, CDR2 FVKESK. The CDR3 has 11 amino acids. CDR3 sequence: CASSNNYEQYF. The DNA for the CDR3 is TGTGCCAGCAGTAATAACTACGAGCAGTACTTC.

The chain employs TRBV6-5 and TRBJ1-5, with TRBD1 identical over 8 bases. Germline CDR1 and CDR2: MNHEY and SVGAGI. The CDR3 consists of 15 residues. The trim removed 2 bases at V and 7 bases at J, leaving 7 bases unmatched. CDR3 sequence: CASSYGQGAGQPQHF. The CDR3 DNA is TGTGCCAGCAGTTACGGTCAGGGGGCAGGCCAGCCCCAGCATTTT.

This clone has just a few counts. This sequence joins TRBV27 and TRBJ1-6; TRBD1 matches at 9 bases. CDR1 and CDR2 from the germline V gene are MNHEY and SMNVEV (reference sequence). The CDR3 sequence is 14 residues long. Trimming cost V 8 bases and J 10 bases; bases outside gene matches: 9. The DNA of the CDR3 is TGTGCCAGCCTCCGGGACAGGGTAAGATCACCCCTCCACTTT. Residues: CASLRDRVRSPLHF.

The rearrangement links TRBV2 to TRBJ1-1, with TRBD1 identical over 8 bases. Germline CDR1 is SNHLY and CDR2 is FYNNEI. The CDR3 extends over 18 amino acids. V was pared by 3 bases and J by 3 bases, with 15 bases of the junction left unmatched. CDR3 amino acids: CASSDRGGHGQGYTEAFF. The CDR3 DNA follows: TGTGCCAGCAGTGACAGGGGCGGACACGGACAGGGCTACACTGAAGCTTTCTTT.

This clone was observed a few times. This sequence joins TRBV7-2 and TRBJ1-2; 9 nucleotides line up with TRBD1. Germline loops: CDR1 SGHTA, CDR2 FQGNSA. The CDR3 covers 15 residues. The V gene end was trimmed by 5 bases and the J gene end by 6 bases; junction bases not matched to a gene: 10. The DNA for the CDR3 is TGTGCCAGCAGCATAAACAGGGGGCAAAGGGATGGCTACACCTTC. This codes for CASSINRGQRDGYTF.

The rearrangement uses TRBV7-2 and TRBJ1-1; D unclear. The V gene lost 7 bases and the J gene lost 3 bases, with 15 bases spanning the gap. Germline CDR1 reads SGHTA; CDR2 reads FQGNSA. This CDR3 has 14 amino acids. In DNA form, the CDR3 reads TGTGCCAGCACCCAGTGGTTCGGGGACACTGAAGCTTTCTTT. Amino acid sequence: CASTQWFGDTEAFF.

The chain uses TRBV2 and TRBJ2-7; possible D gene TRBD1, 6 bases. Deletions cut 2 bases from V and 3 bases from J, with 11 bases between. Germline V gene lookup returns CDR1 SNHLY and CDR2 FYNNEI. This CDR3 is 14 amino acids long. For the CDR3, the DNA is TGTGCCAGCAGTGAACAAGGACAGTTCTACGAGCAGTACTTC. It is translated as CASSEQGQFYEQYF.

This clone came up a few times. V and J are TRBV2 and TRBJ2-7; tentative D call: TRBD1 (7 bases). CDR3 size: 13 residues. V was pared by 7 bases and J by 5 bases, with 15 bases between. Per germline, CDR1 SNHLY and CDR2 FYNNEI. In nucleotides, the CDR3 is TGTGCCAGCACGGAGGGGGCGAGGGACGAGCAGTACTTC. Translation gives CASTEGARDEQYF.

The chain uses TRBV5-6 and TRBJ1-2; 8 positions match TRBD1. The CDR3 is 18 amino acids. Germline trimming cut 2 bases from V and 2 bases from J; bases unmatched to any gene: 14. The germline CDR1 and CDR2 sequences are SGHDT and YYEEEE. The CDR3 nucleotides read TGTGCCAGCAGCTTTAGCAGAGACAGGGGATTCTCGAACTATGGCTACACCTTC. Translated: CASSFSRDRGFSNYGYTF. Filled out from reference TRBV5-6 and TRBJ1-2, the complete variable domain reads DAGVTQSPTHLIKTRGQQVTLRCSPKSGHDTVSWYQQALGQGPQFIFQYYEEEERQRGNFPDRFSGHQFPNYSSELNVNALLLGDSALYLCASSFSRDRGFSNYGYTFGSGTRLTVV.

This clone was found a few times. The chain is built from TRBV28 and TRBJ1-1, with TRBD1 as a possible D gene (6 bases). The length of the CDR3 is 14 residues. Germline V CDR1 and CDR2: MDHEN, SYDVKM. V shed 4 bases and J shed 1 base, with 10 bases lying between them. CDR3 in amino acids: CASSYQGRNTEAFF. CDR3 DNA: TGTGCCAGCAGTTATCAGGGGAGGAACACTGAAGCTTTCTTT.

The CDR3 is CASSSAFQSAGNEQYF. The DNA for the CDR3 is TGTGCCAGCAGCTCCGCCTTCCAATCAGCGGGAAACGAGCAGTACTTC. The V and J genes are TRBV5-4 and TRBJ2-7; 7 nucleotides align to TRBD2. Germline values: CDR1 SGHNT, CDR2 YYREEE (reference sequence). The V segment lost 3 bases and the J segment 5 bases; nucleotides outside the gene matches: 14. The CDR3 is made up of 16 amino acids.

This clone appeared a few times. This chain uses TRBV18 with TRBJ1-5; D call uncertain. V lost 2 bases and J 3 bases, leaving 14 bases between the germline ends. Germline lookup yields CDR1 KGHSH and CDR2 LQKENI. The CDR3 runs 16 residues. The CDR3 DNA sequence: TGTGCCAGCTCACCAGCGGGAGCGGGGTTCAATCAGCCCCAGCATTTT. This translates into CASSPAGAGFNQPQHF.

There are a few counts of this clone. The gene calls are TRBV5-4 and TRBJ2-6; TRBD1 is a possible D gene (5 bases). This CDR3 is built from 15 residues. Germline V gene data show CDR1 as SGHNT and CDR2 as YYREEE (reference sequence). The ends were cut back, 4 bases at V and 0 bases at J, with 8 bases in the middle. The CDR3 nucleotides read TGTGCCAGCAGCCCGACAGTCTCTGGGGCCAACGTCCTGACTTTC. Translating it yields CASSPTVSGANVLTF.

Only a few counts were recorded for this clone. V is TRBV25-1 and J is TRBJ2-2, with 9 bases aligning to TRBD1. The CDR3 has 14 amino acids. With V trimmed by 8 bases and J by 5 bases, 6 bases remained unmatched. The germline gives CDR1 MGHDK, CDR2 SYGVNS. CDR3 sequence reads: CASAGTGRTGELFF. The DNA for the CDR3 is TGTGCCAGCGCCGGGACAGGGAGAACCGGGGAGCTGTTTTTT.

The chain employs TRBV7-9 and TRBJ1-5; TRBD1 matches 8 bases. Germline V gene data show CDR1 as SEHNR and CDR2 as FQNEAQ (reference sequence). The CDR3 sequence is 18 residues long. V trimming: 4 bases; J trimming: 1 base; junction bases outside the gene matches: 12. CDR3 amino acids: CASSSDRGRGVSNQPQHF. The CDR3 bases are TGTGCCAGCAGCTCAGACAGGGGAAGGGGTGTGAGCAATCAGCCCCAGCATTTT. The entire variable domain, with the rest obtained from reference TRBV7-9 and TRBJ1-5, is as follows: DTGVSQNPRHKITKRGQNVTFRCDPISEHNRLYWYRQTLGQGPEFLTYFQNEAQLEKSRLLSDRFSAERPKGSFSTLEIQRTEQGDSAMYLCASSSDRGRGVSNQPQHFGDGTRLSIL.

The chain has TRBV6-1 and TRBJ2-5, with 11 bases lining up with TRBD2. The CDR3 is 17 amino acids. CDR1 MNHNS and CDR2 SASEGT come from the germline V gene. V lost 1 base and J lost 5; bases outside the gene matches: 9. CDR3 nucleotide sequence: TGTGCCAGCAGTGAAGACGGTAGCGGGGGGGCATGGGAGACCCAGTACTTC. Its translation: CASSEDGSGGAWETQYF.

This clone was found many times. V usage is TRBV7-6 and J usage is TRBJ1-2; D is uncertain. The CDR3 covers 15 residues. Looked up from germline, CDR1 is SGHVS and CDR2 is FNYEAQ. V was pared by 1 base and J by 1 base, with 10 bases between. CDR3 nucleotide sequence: TGTGCCAGCAGCTTAGAACCAGATTTTAACTATGGCTACACCTTC. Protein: CASSLEPDFNYGYTF.

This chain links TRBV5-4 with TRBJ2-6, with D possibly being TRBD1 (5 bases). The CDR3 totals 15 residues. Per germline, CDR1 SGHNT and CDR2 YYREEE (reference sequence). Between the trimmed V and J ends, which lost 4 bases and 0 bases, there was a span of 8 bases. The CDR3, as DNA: TGTGCCAGCAGCGGAACAGGCTCTGGGGCCAACGTCCTGACTTTC. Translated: CASSGTGSGANVLTF.

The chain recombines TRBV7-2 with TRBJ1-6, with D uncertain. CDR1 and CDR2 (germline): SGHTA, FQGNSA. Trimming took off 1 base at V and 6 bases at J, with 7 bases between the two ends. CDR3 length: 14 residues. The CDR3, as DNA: TGTGCCAGCAGCTTAGGAGACACTAATTCACCCCTCCACTTT. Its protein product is CASSLGDTNSPLHF.

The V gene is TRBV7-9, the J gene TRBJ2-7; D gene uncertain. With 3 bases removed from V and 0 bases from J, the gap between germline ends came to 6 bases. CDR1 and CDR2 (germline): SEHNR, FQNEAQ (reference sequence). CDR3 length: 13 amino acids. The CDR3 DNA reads TGTGCCAGCAGCTTTGTTAACTCCTACGAGCAGTACTTC. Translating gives CASSFVNSYEQYF.